The 5 T cell receptor beta chains reported below all come from one sample, sequenced in a study of CD8 T cells in Susac syndrome. Reverse transcription of roughly 0.5 to 1 ug RNA was carried out with random hexamers. A single record per CDR3 protein comes from TCRdb applying MiXCR to the immunoSEQ multiplex PCR reads. The table lists around 200,000 distinct CDR3 sequences, just under 95% of them singletons. The specimen was CD8+ T cells from PBMCs. These receptors were taken from a human donor with Susac syndrome.

This chain joins TRBV19 and TRBJ2-1; a weak D match, TRBD2 (5 bases). The CDR3 has 16 residues. Trimming took 4 bases from V and 7 from J, leaving 20 bases between them. The germline V gene has CDR1 LNHDA and CDR2 SQIVND (reference sequence). The CDR3 DNA reads as TGTGCCAGTAGTAAACCACCCACTACGAGGGCTAATGAGCAGTTCTTC. Its protein product is CASSKPPTTRANEQFF.

The DNA of the CDR3 is TGTGCCAGTAGTATGGCCGGGGGGGCCTACGAGCAGTACTTC. Protein: CASSMAGGAYEQYF. The chain has TRBV19 and TRBJ2-7, with 8 positions matching TRBD2. This CDR3 region has 14 residues. Germline CDR1 and CDR2: LNHDA and SQIVND (reference sequence). The V and J ends lost 3 bases and 2 bases, in that order; junction bases with no gene match: 3.

The J gene is TRBJ2-7, the V gene TRBV4-1; D uncertain. Germline-derived CDR1 and CDR2 are MGHRA and YSYEKL. Trimming shortened V by 4 bases and J by 3 bases, and 10 bases separated the two germline ends. The CDR3 is 13 amino acids. The CDR3 region is CASSPGDDYEQYF. CDR3 nucleotide sequence: TGCGCCAGCAGCCCCGGAGATGACTACGAGCAGTACTTC.

The chain employs TRBV20-1 and TRBJ1-1, with TRBD1 matching over 7 bases. The CDR3 contains 16 residues. V lost 2 bases and J lost 5; bases outside the gene matches: 14. Per the germline V gene, CDR1 is DFQATT and CDR2 is SNEGSKA (reference sequence). The CDR3 is CSARYLPTGRGTEAFF. CDR3 sequence (DNA): TGCAGTGCTAGATACCTACCGACAGGGAGGGGGACTGAAGCTTTCTTT.

This sequence joins TRBV7-2 and TRBJ2-7; a possible D gene is TRBD1 (6 bases). This CDR3 region has 13 residues. V dropped 4 bases and J dropped 3 bases, with 10 bases sitting between them. Germline V gene lookup returns CDR1 SGHTA and CDR2 FQGNSA. CDR3 DNA: TGTGCCAGCAGCTCCGGACAGATCTACGAGCAGTACTTC. Protein product: CASSSGQIYEQYF. Full variable domain (missing parts from reference TRBV7-2 and TRBJ2-7): GAGVSQSPSNKVTEKGKDVELRCDPISGHTALYWYRQSLGQGLEFLIYFQGNSAPDKSGLPSDRFSAERTGGSVSTLTIQRTQQEDSAVYLCASSSGQIYEQYFGPGTRLTVT.